This entry features one T cell receptor (beta chain) sequence. Its antigen is still unknown. Per germline, CDR1 MNHNS and CDR2 SASEGT. Losses at the gene ends were 6 bases for V and 3 bases for J; bases not matched to a gene: 8. There are 14 residues in the CDR3. This record comes from a study of ipilimumab plus nivolumab after autologous stem cell transplantation. Looking at the study overall: Typical patient got 5 or 6 ipilimumab doses and about eight nivolumab doses (median). Study results and caveats: Authors suggest TCR repertoire, Treg phenotype and gut microbiota support further study.

Patients got ipilimumab 1 mg/kg beginning 14 to 28 days post-transplant. Patients received nivolumab 3 mg/kg at weeks 1, 4, 7, 10, then fortnightly to week 26. Here immunoSEQ multiplex PCR was the method, and the copy in TCRdb shows in-frame clones only, minus some. The repertoire holds fewer than 15,000 clones, less than 80% seen once, with 15% to 20% in the top ten. Sequenced material: PBMCs, taken in a trial of ipilimumab plus nivolumab as post-transplant consolidation. The chain has TRBV6-1 and TRBJ2-7; 7 bases map to TRBD1. This TCR was sampled from a male donor with diffuse large B-cell lymphoma. The CDR3 DNA reads TGTGCCAGCAGCTATCGCAGGGGGAGCTACGAGCAGTACTTC. Its translation: CASSYRRGSYEQYF.